Shown below are 13 T cell receptor beta chains from a single sample sequenced in a study of CD8 T cells in ankylosing spondylitis. No cognate antigen is known for these TCRs. Study-level findings and limits: A motif of eight highly homologous TCR beta variants was seen as apparently characteristic of ankylosing spondylitis blood.

From the 5' RACE reads, TCRdb called clonotypes with MiXCR, one entry per CDR3 protein. This table holds some 840,000 distinct CDR3 sequences, 12% found once. The specimen was blood, either unsorted or a sorted T cell fraction (not recorded which). These receptors originate from a male donor with ankylosing spondylitis.

The rearrangement uses TRBV12-3 or TRBV12-4 and TRBJ2-7; TRBD1 aligns across 7 bases. The CDR3 contains 14 residues. The ends lost 2 bases at V and 3 bases at J; junction bases unmatched: 4. Here the CDR3 reads CASSLSRQGYEQYF. CDR3 nucleotides: TGTGCCAGCAGTTTAAGTAGACAGGGCTACGAGCAGTACTTC.

The CDR3 sequence: CASSPGRQPQHF. Here the CDR3 DNA reads TGTGCCAGCAGCCCAGGACGCCAGCCCCAGCATTTT. The rearrangement uses TRBV7-2 and TRBJ1-5; D is uncertain. Trimming took off 5 bases at V and 7 bases at J, with 9 bases between the two ends. There are 12 residues in the CDR3. Germline V CDR1 and CDR2: SGHTA, FQGNSA.

This chain links TRBV5-1 with TRBJ2-7; 8 bases are a match to TRBD1. With 0 bases clipped from V and 5 bases from J, the junction kept 7 bases outside the gene matches. CDR3 length: 15 residues. Looked up from germline, CDR1 is SGHRS and CDR2 is YFSETQ. CDR3 amino acids: CASSLGSQGVNEQYF. CDR3 bases: TGCGCCAGCAGCTTGGGTTCACAGGGGGTGAACGAGCAGTACTTC.

This rearrangement joins TRBV4-3 to TRBJ2-7; the D gene is possibly TRBD2 (6 bases). The CDR3 is 15 residues long. Trimming cost V 2 bases and J 7 bases, with 18 bases left between them. Germline values: CDR1 LGHNA, CDR2 YSLEER. This chain's CDR3 is CASSQTRWGLIEQYF. CDR3 sequence (DNA): TGCGCCAGCAGCCAAACGAGATGGGGACTGATTGAGCAGTACTTC.

This clonotype was counted only a few times. V is TRBV15 and J is TRBJ2-7; no definite D call. The CDR3 loop spans 15 amino acids. Per germline, CDR1 LNHNV and CDR2 YYDKDF (reference sequence). V shed 1 base and J shed 1 base, with 11 bases lying between them. The CDR3 reads CATSRGPPPSYEQYF. CDR3 in DNA: TGTGCCACCAGCAGAGGTCCCCCACCATCCTACGAGCAGTACTTC.

The V gene is TRBV12-3 or TRBV12-4, the J gene TRBJ2-5; the D call may be TRBD1 or TRBD2 (5 bases each). V lost 5 bases, J lost 2 bases, and 12 bases lay in between. The CDR3 is made up of 14 amino acids. CDR3 DNA sequence: TGTGCCAGCAGTAACCGGGACCCACAAGAGACCCAGTACTTC. The encoded protein is CASSNRDPQETQYF.

This chain connects TRBV4-2 to TRBJ2-3, with D perhaps being TRBD1 or TRBD2 (6 bases each). Deletions cut 0 bases from V and 7 bases from J, with 20 bases between. The CDR3 is 17 amino acids. Germline-derived CDR1 and CDR2 are LGHNA and YNFKEQ. CDR3 nucleotides: TGTGCCAGCAGCCAAGATCTGGGGGGCTTAACCCAGAATACGCAGTATTTT. This encodes CASSQDLGGLTQNTQYF.

At least ten counts were recorded for this clonotype. The J gene is TRBJ2-7, the V gene TRBV20-1; possibly TRBD1 for D (5 bases). CDR1 is DFQATT, CDR2 SNEGSKA, per germline (reference sequence). The CDR3 length is 11 residues. The germline V and J ends were trimmed by 3 bases and 4 bases, with 7 bases remaining between them. The CDR3 DNA is TGCAGTGCTAGGGACAAGTACGAGCAGTACTTC. As protein: CSARDKYEQYF.

This clonotype was picked up a small number of times. V and J are TRBV12-3 or TRBV12-4 and TRBJ1-5; the match to TRBD1 covers 7 bases. The CDR3 is 13 amino acids. J was trimmed by 5 bases and V by 7 bases; bases with no gene match: 5. CDR3 loop: CASTRGGDQPQHF. DNA of the CDR3: TGTGCCAGCACCAGGGGGGGGGATCAGCCCCAGCATTTT.

The chain joins TRBV28 to TRBJ2-7, with D hard to call. The CDR3 runs to 14 residues. With 2 bases removed from V and 3 bases from J, the gap between germline ends came to 11 bases. Germline-derived CDR1 and CDR2 are MDHEN and SYDVKM. CDR3 DNA sequence: TGTGCCAGCAGTTTACTCCCTGGGGTCTACGAGCAGTACTTC. Its protein is CASSLLPGVYEQYF.

This clonotype was counted ten times or more. This chain uses TRBV20-1 with TRBJ2-7; D ambiguous. CDR1 and CDR2 (germline): DFQATT, SNEGSKA (reference sequence). The CDR3 extends over 12 amino acids. V shed 0 bases and J shed 1 base, with 4 bases lying between them. CDR3 nucleotides: TGCAGTGCTAGAGACAGTTCCTACGAGCAGTACTTC. Its translation: CSARDSSYEQYF.

The gene calls are TRBV6-2 or TRBV6-3 and TRBJ2-7; the match to TRBD2 covers 8 bases. The CDR3 runs 14 residues. Trimming took 5 bases from V and 6 from J; bases not matched to a gene: 9. Germline V gives CDR1 MNHEY, CDR2 SVGEGT. This CDR3 reads CASSLTGLVSEQYF. The CDR3, as DNA: TGTGCCAGCAGTCTCACGGGACTAGTATCCGAGCAGTACTTC.

In nucleotides, the CDR3 is TGTGCCAGCAGTTACCTAGCGGGGAGGGGTAGGGGGAATGAGCAGTTCTTC. It yields the protein CASSYLAGRGRGNEQFF. The chain uses TRBV6-5 and TRBJ2-1; TRBD2 aligns across 9 bases. CDR3 length: 17 residues. V gave up 2 bases and J gave up 7 bases; unmatched junction bases: 12. Germline CDR1 and CDR2: MNHEY and SVGAGI.